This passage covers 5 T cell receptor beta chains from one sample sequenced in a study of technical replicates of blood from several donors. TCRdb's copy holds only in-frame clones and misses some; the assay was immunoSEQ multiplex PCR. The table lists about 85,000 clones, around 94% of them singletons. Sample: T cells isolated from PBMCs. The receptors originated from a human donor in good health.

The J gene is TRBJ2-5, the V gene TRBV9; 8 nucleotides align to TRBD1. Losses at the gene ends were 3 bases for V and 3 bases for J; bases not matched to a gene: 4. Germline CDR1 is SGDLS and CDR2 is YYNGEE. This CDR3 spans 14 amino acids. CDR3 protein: CASSGGTGKETQYF. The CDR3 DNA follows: TGTGCCAGCAGCGGCGGGACAGGAAAAGAGACCCAGTACTTC.

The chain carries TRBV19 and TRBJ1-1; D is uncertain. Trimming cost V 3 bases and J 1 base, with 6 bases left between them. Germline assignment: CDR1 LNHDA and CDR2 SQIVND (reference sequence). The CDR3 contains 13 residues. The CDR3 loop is CASSMNRNTEAFF. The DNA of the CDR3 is TGTGCCAGTAGTATGAACAGGAACACTGAAGCTTTCTTT. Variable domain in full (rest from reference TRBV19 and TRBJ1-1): DGGITQSPKYLFRKEGQNVTLSCEQNLNHDAMYWYRQDPGQGLRLIYYSQIVNDFQKGDIAEGYSVSREKKESFPLTVTSAQKNPTAFYLCASSMNRNTEAFFGQGTRLTVV.

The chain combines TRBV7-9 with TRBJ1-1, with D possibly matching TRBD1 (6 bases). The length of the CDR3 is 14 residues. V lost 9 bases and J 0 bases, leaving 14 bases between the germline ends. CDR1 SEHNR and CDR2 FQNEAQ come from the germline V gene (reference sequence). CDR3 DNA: TGTGCCAGTCTAGGGGGAACTCTGAACACTGAAGCTTTCTTT. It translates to CASLGGTLNTEAFF. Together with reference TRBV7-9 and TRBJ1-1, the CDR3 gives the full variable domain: DTGVSQNPRHKITKRGQNVTFRCDPISEHNRLYWYRQTLGQGPEFLTYFQNEAQLEKSRLLSDRFSAERPKGSFSTLEIQRTEQGDSAMYLCASLGGTLNTEAFFGQGTRLTVV.

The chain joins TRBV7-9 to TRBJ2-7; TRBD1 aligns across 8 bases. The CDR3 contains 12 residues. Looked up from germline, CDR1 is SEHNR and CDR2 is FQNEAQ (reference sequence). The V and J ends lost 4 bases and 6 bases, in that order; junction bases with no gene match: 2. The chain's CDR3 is CASSYGQGEQYF. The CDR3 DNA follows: TGTGCCAGCAGCTATGGACAGGGCGAGCAGTACTTC.

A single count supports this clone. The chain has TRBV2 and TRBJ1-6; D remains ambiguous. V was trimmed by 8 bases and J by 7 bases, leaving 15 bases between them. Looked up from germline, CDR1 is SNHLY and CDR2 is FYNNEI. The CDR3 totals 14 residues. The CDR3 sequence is CASEEVPVNSPLHF. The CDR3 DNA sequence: TGTGCCAGCGAGGAGGTCCCAGTAAATTCACCCCTCCACTTT.